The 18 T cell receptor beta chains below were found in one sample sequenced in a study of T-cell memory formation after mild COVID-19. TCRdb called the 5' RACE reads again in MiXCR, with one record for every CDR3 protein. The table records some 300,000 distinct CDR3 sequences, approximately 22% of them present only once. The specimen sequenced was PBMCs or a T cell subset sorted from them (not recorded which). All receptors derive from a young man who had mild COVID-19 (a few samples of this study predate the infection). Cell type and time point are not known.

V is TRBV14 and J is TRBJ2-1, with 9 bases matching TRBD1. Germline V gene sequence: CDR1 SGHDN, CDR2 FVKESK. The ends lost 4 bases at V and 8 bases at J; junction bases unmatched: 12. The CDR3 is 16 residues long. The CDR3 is CASSLYGTGTVDEQFF. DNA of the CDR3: TGTGCCAGCAGCCTTTACGGGACAGGGACAGTAGATGAGCAGTTCTTC.

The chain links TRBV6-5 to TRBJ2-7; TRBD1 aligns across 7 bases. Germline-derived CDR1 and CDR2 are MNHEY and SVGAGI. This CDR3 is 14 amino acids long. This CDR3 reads CAARDSLKPYEQYF. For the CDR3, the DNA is TGTGCTGCCCGGGACAGCCTAAAACCCTACGAGCAGTACTTC.

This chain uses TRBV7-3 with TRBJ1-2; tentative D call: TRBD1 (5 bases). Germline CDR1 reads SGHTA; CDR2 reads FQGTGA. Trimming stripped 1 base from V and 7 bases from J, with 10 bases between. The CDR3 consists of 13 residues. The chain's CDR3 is CASSLRGTGGYTF. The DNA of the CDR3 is TGTGCCAGCAGCTTAAGGGGCACTGGTGGCTACACCTTC.

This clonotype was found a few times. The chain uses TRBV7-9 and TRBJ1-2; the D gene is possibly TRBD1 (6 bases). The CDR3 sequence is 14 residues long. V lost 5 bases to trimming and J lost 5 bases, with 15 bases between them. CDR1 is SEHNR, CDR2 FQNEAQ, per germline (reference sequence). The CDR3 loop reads CASSPPQGIYGYTF. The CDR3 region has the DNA TGTGCCAGCAGCCCCCCGCAGGGGATTTATGGCTACACCTTC.

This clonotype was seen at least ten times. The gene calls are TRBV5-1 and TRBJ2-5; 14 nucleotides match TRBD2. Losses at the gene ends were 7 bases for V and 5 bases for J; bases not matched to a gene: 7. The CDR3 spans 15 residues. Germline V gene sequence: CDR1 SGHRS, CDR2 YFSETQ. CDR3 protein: CASSTSGGAEETQYF. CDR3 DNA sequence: TGCGCCAGCTCGACTAGCGGGGGGGCAGAGGAGACCCAGTACTTC. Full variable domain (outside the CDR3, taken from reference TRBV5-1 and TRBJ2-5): KAGVTQTPRYLIKTRGQQVTLSCSPISGHRSVSWYQQTPGQGLQFLFEYFSETQRNKGNFPGRFSGRQFSNSRSEMNVSTLELGDSALYLCASSTSGGAEETQYFGPGTRLLVL.

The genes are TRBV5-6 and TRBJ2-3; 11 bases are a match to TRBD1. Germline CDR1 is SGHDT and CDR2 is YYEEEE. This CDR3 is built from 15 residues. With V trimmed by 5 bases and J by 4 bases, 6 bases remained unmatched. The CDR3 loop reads CASSYGTGGPDTQYF. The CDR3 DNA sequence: TGTGCCAGCAGTTACGGGACAGGGGGACCAGATACGCAGTATTTT.

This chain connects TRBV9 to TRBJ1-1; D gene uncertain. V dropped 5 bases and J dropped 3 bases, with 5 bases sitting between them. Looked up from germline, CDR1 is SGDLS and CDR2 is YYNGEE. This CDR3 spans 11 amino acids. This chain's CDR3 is CASRPYTEAFF. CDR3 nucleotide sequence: TGTGCCAGCAGGCCGTACACTGAAGCTTTCTTT.

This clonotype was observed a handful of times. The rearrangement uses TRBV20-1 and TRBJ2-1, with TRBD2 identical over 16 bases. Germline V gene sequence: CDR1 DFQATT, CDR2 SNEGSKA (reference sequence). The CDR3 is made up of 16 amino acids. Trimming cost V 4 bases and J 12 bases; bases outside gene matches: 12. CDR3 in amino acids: CSATWGLAGGFYRQFF. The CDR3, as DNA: TGCAGTGCTACGTGGGGACTAGCGGGGGGGTTTTATCGGCAGTTCTTC.

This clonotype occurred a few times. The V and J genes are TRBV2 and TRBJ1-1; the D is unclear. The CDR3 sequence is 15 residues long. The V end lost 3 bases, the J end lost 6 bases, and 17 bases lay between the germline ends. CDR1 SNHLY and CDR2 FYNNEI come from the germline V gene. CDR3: CASSDGRGLSAEAFF. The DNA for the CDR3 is TGTGCCAGCAGTGACGGGAGAGGGCTGTCCGCTGAAGCTTTCTTT.

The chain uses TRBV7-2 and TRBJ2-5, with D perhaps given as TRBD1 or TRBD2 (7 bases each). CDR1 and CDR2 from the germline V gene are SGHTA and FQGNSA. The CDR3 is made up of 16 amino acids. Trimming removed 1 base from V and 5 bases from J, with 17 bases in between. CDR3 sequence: CASSLGFRGGVETQYF. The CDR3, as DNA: TGTGCCAGCAGCTTAGGCTTCAGGGGGGGCGTGGAGACCCAGTACTTC. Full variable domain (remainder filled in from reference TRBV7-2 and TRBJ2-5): GAGVSQSPSNKVTEKGKDVELRCDPISGHTALYWYRQSLGQGLEFLIYFQGNSAPDKSGLPSDRFSAERTGGSVSTLTIQRTQQEDSAVYLCASSLGFRGGVETQYFGPGTRLLVL.

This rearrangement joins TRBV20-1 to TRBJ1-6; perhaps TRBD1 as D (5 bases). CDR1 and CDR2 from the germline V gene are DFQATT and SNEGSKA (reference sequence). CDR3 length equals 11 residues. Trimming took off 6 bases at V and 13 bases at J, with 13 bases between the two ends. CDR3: CSAPTSGPLHF. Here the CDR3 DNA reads TGCAGTGCCCCGACGTCAGGGCCCCTCCACTTT.

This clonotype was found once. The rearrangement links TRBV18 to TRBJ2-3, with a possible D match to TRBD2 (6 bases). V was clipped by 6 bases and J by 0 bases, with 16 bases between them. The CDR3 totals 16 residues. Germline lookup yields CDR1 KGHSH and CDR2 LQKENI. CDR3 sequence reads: CASSPRGGASTDTQYF. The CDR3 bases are TGTGCCAGCTCCCCGCGTGGAGGGGCTAGCACAGATACGCAGTATTTT.

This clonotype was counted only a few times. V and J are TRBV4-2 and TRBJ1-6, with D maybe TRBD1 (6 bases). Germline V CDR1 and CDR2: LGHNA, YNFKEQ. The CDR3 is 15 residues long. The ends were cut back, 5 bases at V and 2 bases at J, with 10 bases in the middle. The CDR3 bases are TGTGCCAGCAGCGAACAGGGCCCCTATAATTCACCCCTCCACTTT. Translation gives CASSEQGPYNSPLHF.

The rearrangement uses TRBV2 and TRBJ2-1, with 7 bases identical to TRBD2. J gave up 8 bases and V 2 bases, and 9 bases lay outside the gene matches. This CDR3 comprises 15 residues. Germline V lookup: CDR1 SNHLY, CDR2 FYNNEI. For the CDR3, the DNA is TGTGCCAGCAGTGAATCTCGCGGGGGTGTATATGAGCAGTTCTTC. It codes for CASSESRGGVYEQFF.

CDR3 bases: TGTGCCAGCAACTCACAGGTTCGCTATACCCGAACCGGGGAGCTGTTTTTT. The encoded protein is CASNSQVRYTRTGELFF. The rearrangement uses TRBV7-9 and TRBJ2-2, with D possibly being TRBD1 (5 bases). Trimming removed 7 bases from V and 5 bases from J, with 23 bases in between. The CDR3 has 17 amino acids. Per the germline V gene, CDR1 is SEHNR and CDR2 is FQNEAQ (reference sequence). Full variable domain (missing parts from reference TRBV7-9 and TRBJ2-2): DTGVSQNPRHKITKRGQNVTFRCDPISEHNRLYWYRQTLGQGPEFLTYFQNEAQLEKSRLLSDRFSAERPKGSFSTLEIQRTEQGDSAMYLCASNSQVRYTRTGELFFGEGSRLTVL.

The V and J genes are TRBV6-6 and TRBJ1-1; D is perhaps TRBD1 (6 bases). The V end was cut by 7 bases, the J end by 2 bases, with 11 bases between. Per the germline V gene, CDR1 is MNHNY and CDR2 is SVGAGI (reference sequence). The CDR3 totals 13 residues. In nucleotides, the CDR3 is TGTGCCAGCACCGACAGGCTAAACACTGAAGCTTTCTTT. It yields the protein CASTDRLNTEAFF.

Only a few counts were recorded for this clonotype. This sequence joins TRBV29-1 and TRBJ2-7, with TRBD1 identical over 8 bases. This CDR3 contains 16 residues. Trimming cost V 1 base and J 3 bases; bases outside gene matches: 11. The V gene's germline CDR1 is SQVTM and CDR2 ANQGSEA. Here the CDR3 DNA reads TGCAGCGTTGAAGGTGGTGGACAGGGTGCCTTCTACGAGCAGTACTTC. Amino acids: CSVEGGGQGAFYEQYF.

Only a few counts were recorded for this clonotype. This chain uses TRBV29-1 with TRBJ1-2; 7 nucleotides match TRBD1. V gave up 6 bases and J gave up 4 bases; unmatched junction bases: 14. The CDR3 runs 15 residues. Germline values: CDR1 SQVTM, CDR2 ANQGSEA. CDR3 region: CSVPGTEAHGYGYTF. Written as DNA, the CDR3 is TGCAGCGTCCCCGGGACAGAGGCTCATGGCTATGGCTACACCTTC.